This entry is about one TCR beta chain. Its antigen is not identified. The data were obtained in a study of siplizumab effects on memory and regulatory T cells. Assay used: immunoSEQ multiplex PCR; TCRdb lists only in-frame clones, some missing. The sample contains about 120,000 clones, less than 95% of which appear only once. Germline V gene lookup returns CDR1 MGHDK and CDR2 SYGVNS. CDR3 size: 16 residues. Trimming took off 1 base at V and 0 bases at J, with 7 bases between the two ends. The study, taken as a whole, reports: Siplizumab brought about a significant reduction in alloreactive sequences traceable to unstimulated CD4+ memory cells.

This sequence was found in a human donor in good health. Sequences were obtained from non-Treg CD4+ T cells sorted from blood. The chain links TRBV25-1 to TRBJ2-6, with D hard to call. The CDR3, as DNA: TGTGCCAGCAGTGAATGGGGTAGCTCTGGGGCCAACGTCCTGACTTTC. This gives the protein CASSEWGSSGANVLTF.